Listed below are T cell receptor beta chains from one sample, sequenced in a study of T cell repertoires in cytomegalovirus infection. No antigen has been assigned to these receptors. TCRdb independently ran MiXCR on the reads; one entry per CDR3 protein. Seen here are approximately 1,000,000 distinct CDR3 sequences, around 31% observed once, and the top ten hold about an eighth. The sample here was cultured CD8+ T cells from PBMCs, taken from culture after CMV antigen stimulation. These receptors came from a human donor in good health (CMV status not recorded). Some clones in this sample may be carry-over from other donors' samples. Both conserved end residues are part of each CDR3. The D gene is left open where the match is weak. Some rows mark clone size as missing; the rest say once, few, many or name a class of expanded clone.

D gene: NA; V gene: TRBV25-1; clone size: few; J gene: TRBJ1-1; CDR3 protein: CASSEMFVGGDTEAFF; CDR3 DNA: TGTGCCAGCAGTGAAATGTTCGTGGGAGGAGACACTGAAGCTTTCTTT
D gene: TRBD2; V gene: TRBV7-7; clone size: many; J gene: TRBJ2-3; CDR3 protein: CASSNDLERGAPDTQYF; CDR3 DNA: TGTGCTAGCAGCAATGATTTGGAGCGGGGGGCCCCAGATACGCAGTATTTT
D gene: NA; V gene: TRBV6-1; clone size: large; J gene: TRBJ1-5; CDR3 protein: CASSDYNQPQHF; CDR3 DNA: TGTGCCAGCAGTGACTACAATCAGCCCCAGCATTTT
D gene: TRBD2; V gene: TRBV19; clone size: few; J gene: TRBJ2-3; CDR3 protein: CASSPLLAGVDTQYF; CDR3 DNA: TGTGCCAGTAGTCCCCTACTAGCGGGGGTCGATACGCAGTATTTT
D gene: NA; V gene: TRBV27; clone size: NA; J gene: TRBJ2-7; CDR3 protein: CASSQGGSPYYEQYF; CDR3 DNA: TGTGCCAGCAGCCAGGGTGGGTCGCCTTACTACGAGCAGTACTTC
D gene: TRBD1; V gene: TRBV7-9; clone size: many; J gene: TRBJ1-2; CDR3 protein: CASSPPGQGNYGYTF; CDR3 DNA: TGTGCCAGCAGCCCGCCGGGACAGGGCAACTATGGCTACACCTTC
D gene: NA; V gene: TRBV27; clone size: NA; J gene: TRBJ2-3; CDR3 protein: CASSLYKGGDTQYF; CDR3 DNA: TGTGCCAGCAGTTTATATAAGGGCGGGGATACGCAGTATTTT
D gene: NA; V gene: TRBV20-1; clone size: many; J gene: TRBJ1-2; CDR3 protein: CSAKTWTDYGYTF; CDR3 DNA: TGCAGTGCGAAAACTTGGACAGACTATGGCTACACCTTC
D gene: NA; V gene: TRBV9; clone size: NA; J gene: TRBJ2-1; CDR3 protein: CASSVQLGHSNEQFF; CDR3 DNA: TGTGCCAGCAGCGTACAACTAGGGCACAGCAATGAGCAGTTCTTC
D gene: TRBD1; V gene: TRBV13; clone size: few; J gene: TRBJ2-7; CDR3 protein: CASSDRTGSFSSYEQYF; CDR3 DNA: TGTGCCAGCAGCGACCGGACAGGGAGTTTCAGCTCCTACGAGCAGTACTTC
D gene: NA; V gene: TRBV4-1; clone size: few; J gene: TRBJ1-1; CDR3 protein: CASSQGHSTEAFF; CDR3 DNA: TGCGCCAGCAGCCAGGGGCACAGCACTGAAGCTTTCTTT
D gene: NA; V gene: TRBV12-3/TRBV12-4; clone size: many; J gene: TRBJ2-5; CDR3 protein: CASSRVLGGQETQYF; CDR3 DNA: TGTGCCAGCAGCCGCGTATTGGGGGGTCAAGAGACCCAGTACTTC
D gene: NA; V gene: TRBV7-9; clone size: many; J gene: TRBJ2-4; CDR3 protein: CASSGWAKNIQYF; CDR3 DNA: TGTGCCAGCTCCGGGTGGGCCAAAAACATTCAGTACTTC
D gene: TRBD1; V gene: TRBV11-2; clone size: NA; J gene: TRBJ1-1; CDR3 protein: CANSLTSGQMNTEAFF; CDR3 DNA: TGTGCCAACAGCTTAACGTCGGGACAGATGAACACTGAAGCTTTCTTT
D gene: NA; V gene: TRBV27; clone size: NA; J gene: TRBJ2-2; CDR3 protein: CASSFSASGELFF; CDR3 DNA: TGTGCCAGCAGTTTTTCGGCATCCGGGGAGCTGTTTTTT
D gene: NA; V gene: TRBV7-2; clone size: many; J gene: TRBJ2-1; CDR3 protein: CASSLADQVFRVYNEQFF; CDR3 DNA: TGTGCCAGCAGCTTAGCGGACCAGGTGTTCAGGGTCTACAATGAGCAGTTCTTC
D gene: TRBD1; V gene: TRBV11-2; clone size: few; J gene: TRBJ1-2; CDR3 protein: CASSKDREKWDYGYTF; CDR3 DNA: TGTGCCAGCAGCAAGGACAGGGAGAAATGGGACTATGGCTACACCTTC
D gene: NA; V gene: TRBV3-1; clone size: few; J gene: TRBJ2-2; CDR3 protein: CASSQAALNTGELFF; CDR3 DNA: TGTGCCAGCAGCCAAGCGGCGCTAAACACCGGGGAGCTGTTTTTT
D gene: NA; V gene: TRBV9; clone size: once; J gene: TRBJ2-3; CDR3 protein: CASSVNPGADTQYF; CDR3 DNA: TGTGCCAGCAGCGTAAACCCGGGGGCAGATACGCAGTATTTT
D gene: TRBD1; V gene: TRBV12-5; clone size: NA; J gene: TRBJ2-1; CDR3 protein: CASGRQGNYNEQFF; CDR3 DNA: TGTGCTAGTGGCCGACAGGGAAATTACAATGAGCAGTTCTTC
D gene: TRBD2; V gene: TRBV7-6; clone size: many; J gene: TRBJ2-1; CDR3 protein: CASSLAGLAGYNEQFF; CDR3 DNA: TGTGCCAGCAGCTTAGCGGGACTAGCGGGGTACAATGAGCAGTTCTTC
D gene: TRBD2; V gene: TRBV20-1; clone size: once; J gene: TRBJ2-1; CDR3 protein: CSASPVAGGTYNEQFF; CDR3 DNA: TGCAGTGCTTCCCCCGTAGCGGGGGGGACCTACAATGAGCAGTTCTTC
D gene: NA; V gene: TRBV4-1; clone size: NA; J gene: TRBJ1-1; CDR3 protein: CASSQEGQGRTEAFF; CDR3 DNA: TGCGCCAGCAGCCAAGAAGGTCAGGGTAGGACTGAAGCTTTCTTT
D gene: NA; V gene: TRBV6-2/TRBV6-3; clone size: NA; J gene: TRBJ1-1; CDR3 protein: CASNPSLRNPNPEAFF; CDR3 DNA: TGTGCCAGCAACCCATCCCTGAGAAACCCAAACCCTGAAGCTTTCTTT